These 8 T cell receptor beta chains were all obtained from the same sample, sequenced in a study of blood T cell repertoires in COVID-19. Data came from immunoSEQ multiplex PCR; TCRdb stores just in-frame clones and leaves some out. The sample yields around 310,000 clones, roughly 86% seen once. The sample comprised PBMCs or T cells enriched from blood (not recorded which). Receptors were obtained from a woman between 25 and 40 years old who had recovered from COVID-19.

The V gene is TRBV4-1, the J gene TRBJ1-1; 8 bases are a match to TRBD1. J lost 6 bases, V lost 3 bases, and 15 bases had no gene match. The CDR3 sequence is 17 residues long. Germline assignment: CDR1 MGHRA and CDR2 YSYEKL. In nucleotides, the CDR3 is TGCGCCAGCAGCCACCTTTTAGGACAGGGAGAACGGCCTGAAGCTTTCTTT. This sequence encodes CASSHLLGQGERPEAFF.

The CDR3 reads CASSARTGDGYTF. The CDR3 DNA reads as TGTGCCAGCAGCGCGCGGACAGGGGATGGCTACACCTTC. The chain couples TRBV9 to TRBJ1-2; 9 nucleotides agree with TRBD1. Losses at the gene ends were 3 bases for V and 6 bases for J; bases not matched to a gene: 3. Germline V gene sequence: CDR1 SGDLS, CDR2 YYNGEE. CDR3 length: 13 amino acids.

Here the CDR3 reads CSITGTSGSTDTQYF. The CDR3 coding sequence is TGCAGCATTACCGGGACTAGCGGTAGCACAGATACGCAGTATTTT. The V call is TRBV29-1, the J call TRBJ2-3; 11 bases are a match to TRBD2. There are 15 residues in the CDR3. Germline V lookup: CDR1 SQVTM, CDR2 ANQGSEA. J lost 0 bases, V lost 8 bases, and 7 bases had no gene match.

The chain employs TRBV6-6 and TRBJ1-5, with 8 bases that match TRBD1. J gave up 3 bases and V 7 bases, and 8 bases lay outside the gene matches. The CDR3 contains 15 residues. CDR1 and CDR2 (germline): MNHNY, SVGAGI (reference sequence). CDR3 DNA: TGTGCCAGCAACGACAGGGGAGGGAACAATCAGCCCCAGCATTTT. Its translation: CASNDRGGNNQPQHF.

This chain joins TRBV15 and TRBJ1-5; D is undetermined. This CDR3 spans 15 amino acids. Deletions cut 0 bases from V and 0 bases from J, with 6 bases between. CDR1 and CDR2 from the germline V gene are LNHNV and YYDKDF (reference sequence). The CDR3 DNA reads as TGTGCCACCAGCAGAGAACAGAATAGCAATCAGCCCCAGCATTTT. It translates to CATSREQNSNQPQHF.

This sequence joins TRBV6-1 and TRBJ1-1; 11 bases line up with TRBD1. The V and J ends lost 3 bases and 3 bases, in that order; junction bases with no gene match: 3. Germline CDR1 and CDR2: MNHNS and SASEGT. The CDR3 consists of 15 residues. This CDR3 reads CASSDKDRGHTEAFF. In DNA form, the CDR3 reads TGTGCCAGCAGTGATAAGGACAGGGGGCACACTGAAGCTTTCTTT.

V usage is TRBV6-2 or TRBV6-3 and J usage is TRBJ1-6; D gene ambiguous. The CDR3 is 14 residues long. V was shortened by 0 bases and J by 7 bases, with 7 bases between the two germline ends. CDR1 MNHEY and CDR2 SVGEGT come from the germline V gene. CDR3 sequence reads: CASSYSSENSPLHF. CDR3 coding DNA: TGTGCCAGCAGTTACTCCTCGGAGAATTCACCCCTCCACTTT.

V gene TRBV5-1 combines with J gene TRBJ2-1; 8 positions match TRBD2. With V trimmed by 7 bases and J by 7 bases, 13 bases remained unmatched. Germline V lookup: CDR1 SGHRS, CDR2 YFSETQ. This CDR3 has 15 residues. CDR3 DNA: TGCGCCAGCGAGGACCCGGGAGGGCCGAAAAATGAGCAGTTCTTC. Translated: CASEDPGGPKNEQFF.